What follows are 19 T cell receptor beta chains derived from one specimen sequenced in a study of blood T cells in healthy people across ages. Then a second PCR, running about 7 to 11 cycles, was carried out with a sample-barcoded 5' primer and a J-beta primer mix. TCRdb passed the 5' RACE reads through MiXCR, listing each CDR3 protein once. The sample contains over 500,000 distinct CDR3 sequences, 40% to 65% of which appear only once. Sequencing was carried out using blood. Every receptor here comes from an elderly woman in good health.

This clonotype was counted many times. The V and J genes are TRBV5-1 and TRBJ2-3, with no clear D. V dropped 0 bases and J dropped 1 base, with 15 bases sitting between them. Germline V gives CDR1 SGHRS, CDR2 YFSETQ. This CDR3 region has 17 residues. The CDR3 loop reads CASSLDASSLRTDTQYF. CDR3 nucleotide sequence: TGCGCCAGCAGCTTGGATGCCAGCTCCCTTCGCACAGATACGCAGTATTTT.

With regard to this clonotype: Since a much larger clone is just one base distant, this may be a read error. The rearrangement uses TRBV5-1 and TRBJ2-4, with TRBD2 matching over 9 bases. CDR1 and CDR2 from the germline V gene are SGHRS and YFSETQ. V trimming: 2 bases; J trimming: 3 bases; junction bases outside the gene matches: 3. The CDR3 totals 15 residues. The CDR3 DNA reads as TGCGCCAGCAGCTTCCAGCGGGAGGACAAAAACATTCAGTACTTC. Protein sequence: CASSFQREDKNIQYF.

The rearrangement links TRBV18 to TRBJ1-4; D call uncertain. CDR3 size: 14 residues. The ends were cut back, 2 bases at V and 8 bases at J, with 12 bases in the middle. The V gene's germline CDR1 is KGHSH and CDR2 LQKENI. CDR3 in amino acids: CASSPGNPGEKLFF. The CDR3, as DNA: TGTGCCAGCTCACCAGGCAACCCGGGAGAAAAACTGTTTTTT.

The genes are TRBV20-1 and TRBJ1-5; D possibly corresponds to TRBD1 (5 bases). This CDR3 comprises 15 residues. V was pared by 0 bases and J by 1 base, with 10 bases between. Germline-derived CDR1 and CDR2 are DFQATT and SNEGSKA (reference sequence). As DNA, the CDR3 is TGCAGTGCTAGAGAATGGCAGGGAAGCAATCAGCCCCAGCATTTT. It yields the protein CSAREWQGSNQPQHF.

In this sample, this clonotype turned up a few times. This chain connects TRBV4-2 to TRBJ1-5, with TRBD1 matching over 7 bases. The length of the CDR3 is 17 residues. From germline, CDR1 is LGHNA and CDR2 YNFKEQ. With 2 bases clipped from V and 0 bases from J, the junction kept 7 bases outside the gene matches. CDR3: CASSQNRGRDSNQPQHF. CDR3 coding DNA: TGTGCCAGCAGCCAAAACAGGGGTAGAGATAGCAATCAGCCCCAGCATTTT.

The chain joins TRBV4-3 to TRBJ2-1; perhaps TRBD2 as D (5 bases). Per germline, CDR1 LGHNA and CDR2 YSLEER. V gave up 0 bases and J gave up 9 bases, with 9 bases separating them. The CDR3 loop spans 13 amino acids. The CDR3 bases are TGCGCCAGCAGCCAAGAGGGTCGGGGTGAGCAGTTCTTC. Its translation: CASSQEGRGEQFF.

This clonotype came up many times. The J gene is TRBJ2-2, the V gene TRBV29-1; D unclear. V gave up 6 bases and J gave up 7 bases, with 15 bases separating them. Germline V gene sequence: CDR1 SQVTM, CDR2 ANQGSEA. This CDR3 contains 13 residues. DNA of the CDR3: TGCAGCGTCATACATCAGTTGCGCGGGGAGCTGTTTTTT. Protein sequence: CSVIHQLRGELFF.

This clonotype was counted ten times or more. This chain joins TRBV29-1 and TRBJ2-5, with unresolved D. The CDR3 is made up of 12 amino acids. The V gene lost 6 bases and the J gene lost 3 bases, with 11 bases spanning the gap. CDR1 and CDR2 (germline): SQVTM, ANQGSEA. CDR3 nucleotides: TGCAGCGTCCTCGGCTCAGAAGAGACCCAGTACTTC. It codes for CSVLGSEETQYF.

The chain links TRBV25-1 to TRBJ2-1, with D perhaps being TRBD1 or TRBD2 (6 bases each). Germline V lookup: CDR1 MGHDK, CDR2 SYGVNS. Trimming took 1 base from V and 7 from J, leaving 14 bases between them. The CDR3 covers 15 residues. The CDR3 bases are TGTGCCAGCAGTGAATGGGAGAAAGGGGGGAATGAGCAGTTCTTC. Its protein is CASSEWEKGGNEQFF.

This chain connects TRBV29-1 to TRBJ1-1; TRBD1 matches 11 bases. V was pared by 7 bases and J by 5 bases, with 6 bases of the junction left unmatched. The CDR3 spans 13 residues. Germline CDR1 reads SQVTM; CDR2 reads ANQGSEA. The CDR3 coding sequence is TGCAGCGCCACGGGACAGGGGGTAACTGAAGCTTTCTTT. Translation gives CSATGQGVTEAFF.

In this sample, this clonotype turned up many times. The chain employs TRBV29-1 and TRBJ2-7, with D unresolved. Germline V gene lookup returns CDR1 SQVTM and CDR2 ANQGSEA. The CDR3 sequence is 12 residues long. Between the trimmed V and J ends, which lost 4 bases and 6 bases, there was a span of 13 bases. The CDR3 here is CSVGSVLCEQYF. The CDR3, as DNA: TGCAGCGTTGGAAGTGTCCTATGCGAGCAGTACTTC.

In this sample, this clonotype turned up a few times. The chain employs TRBV7-2 and TRBJ2-5, with D tentatively TRBD1 or TRBD2 (6 bases each). The CDR3 has 15 residues. CDR1 SGHTA and CDR2 FQGNSA come from the germline V gene. V dropped 1 base and J dropped 2 bases, with 11 bases sitting between them. The CDR3, as DNA: TGTGCCAGCAGCTTAGGGATAGGGGGGCAAGAGACCCAGTACTTC. Residues: CASSLGIGGQETQYF.

The sample holds a few counts of this clonotype. This sequence joins TRBV21-1 and TRBJ2-3; the D call in the table, TRBD1, was not verified against the DNA. TRBV21-1 is a known pseudogene. The CDR3 totals 12 residues. The CDR3 spells CASSPPGFTQYF. For the CDR3, the DNA is TGTGCCAGCAGCCCCCCGGGATTTACGCAGTATTTT.

V and J are TRBV21-1 and TRBJ2-1; the D call in the table, TRBD1, was not verified against the DNA. TRBV21-1 is recorded as a pseudogene. This CDR3 is built from 16 residues. The DNA of the CDR3 is TGTGCCAGCAGCAATCTGACAGGTCGCGGCCCCCGGGAGCAGTTCTTC. It codes for CASSNLTGRGPREQFF.

V is TRBV5-1 and J is TRBJ2-3; 7 bases align to TRBD2. Per germline, CDR1 SGHRS and CDR2 YFSETQ. V shed 4 bases, J shed 1 base, and the junction held 9 bases outside the gene matches. The CDR3 sequence is 16 residues long. In DNA form, the CDR3 reads TGCGCCAGCAGCACAGCGGGGCGACCTGGCACAGATACGCAGTATTTT. Amino acid sequence: CASSTAGRPGTDTQYF.

The J gene is TRBJ1-5, the V gene TRBV6-6; TRBD1 is a possible D gene (5 bases). V lost 5 bases and J 15 bases, leaving 23 bases between the germline ends. CDR1 and CDR2 from the germline V gene are MNHNY and SVGAGI (reference sequence). CDR3 length equals 14 residues. The chain's CDR3 is CASSQPDKGSNRHF. CDR3 bases: TGTGCCAGCAGTCAACCGGACAAGGGGTCTAATAGGCATTTT.

This clonotype was seen repeatedly, ten times or more. V gene TRBV11-3 combines with J gene TRBJ2-3, with 8 nucleotides matching TRBD2. Germline assignment: CDR1 SGHNT and CDR2 YENEEA. V gave up 5 bases and J gave up 4 bases; unmatched junction bases: 5. The CDR3 runs 14 residues. This CDR3 reads CASSPGGRPDTQYF. CDR3 sequence (DNA): TGTGCCAGCAGCCCGGGGGGGCGTCCAGATACGCAGTATTTT.

The chain couples TRBV6-5 to TRBJ1-1; D is unresolved. Looked up from germline, CDR1 is MNHEY and CDR2 is SVGAGI. This CDR3 spans 13 amino acids. Trimming removed 7 bases from V and 1 base from J, with 10 bases in between. The CDR3 sequence: CASTVGRNTEAFF. The DNA for the CDR3 is TGTGCCAGCACCGTGGGCAGGAACACTGAAGCTTTCTTT.

J is TRBJ2-7 and V is TRBV20-1, with D unclear. The germline V and J ends were trimmed by 0 bases and 4 bases, with 13 bases remaining between them. The CDR3 runs to 14 residues. The germline V gene has CDR1 DFQATT and CDR2 SNEGSKA (reference sequence). Written as DNA, the CDR3 is TGCAGTGCTAGAGAGACCACAAAGGTGTACGAGCAGTACTTC. Residues: CSARETTKVYEQYF.